The next 18 T cell receptor beta chains were all read from a single sample in a study of tumor-infiltrating lymphocytes in primary liver carcinoma. The researchers produced TCR beta cDNA from about 510 ng total RNA with a constant-region primer. For TCR beta, libraries were produced by three nested multiplex PCR rounds using slightly modified ARM-PCR. TRBV1-TRBV30 forward and Cbeta reverse primers drove the first two roughly 9-cycle rounds. TCRdb redid the calling of the multiplex PCR reads with MiXCR, one entry per CDR3 protein. The sample consists of around 100,000 distinct CDR3 sequences, around 71% of them appearing once. DNA and RNA were both co-extracted from 20-30 mg of bulk tissue that had not been sorted. Sequenced sample: liver tumor tissue from sampling region 2. The subset is: tumor region T2, inferior pole. The receptor set was obtained from a woman in her sixties with primary liver carcinoma and hepatitis B virus infection.

This clonotype was counted at least ten times. The genes are TRBV29-1 and TRBJ1-2, with 12 bases matching TRBD1. The V gene end was trimmed by 4 bases and the J gene end by 0 bases; junction bases not matched to a gene: 9. The CDR3 length is 17 residues. Germline V gene data show CDR1 as SQVTM and CDR2 as ANQGSEA. The CDR3 nucleotides are TGCAGCGTTGTTCCCGGGACAGGGGGCCAAGCTAACTATGGCTACACCTTC. The encoded protein is CSVVPGTGGQANYGYTF.

With respect to this clonotype: No conserved phenylalanine or tryptophan is present at the end of the CDR3, so a read error is the likely explanation. CDR3 sequence reads: CSSSLGDRNEQFL. CDR3 in DNA: TGTTCCAGCAGCTTAGGAGACAGAAATGAGCAGTTCCTC. The chain recombines TRBV11-3 with TRBJ2-1; TRBD1 is a possible D gene (5 bases). The CDR3 covers 13 residues. Germline lookup yields CDR1 SGHNT and CDR2 YENEEA.

Ten or more counts support this clonotype. V gene TRBV5-6 combines with J gene TRBJ2-3; TRBD2 matches at 7 bases. The length of the CDR3 is 14 residues. CDR1 is SGHDT, CDR2 YYEEEE, per germline. The V segment lost 0 bases and the J segment 4 bases; nucleotides outside the gene matches: 2. CDR3 sequence reads: CASSLEGGADTQYF. The CDR3 region has the DNA TGTGCCAGCAGCTTGGAGGGAGGGGCAGATACGCAGTATTTT.

Details on this clonotype: Its ends do not fully match the called genes, so a read error is possible. V gene TRBV29-1 combines with J gene TRBJ2-7, with TRBD2 as a possible D gene (6 bases). The CDR3 spans 14 residues. The germline V gene has CDR1 SQVTM and CDR2 ANQGSEA. DNA for the CDR3: TGCAGCGTTGCCGGACTACTGGCTTCCTACAAGCAGTATTTC. Translated: CSVAGLLASYKQYF.

About this clonotype itself: A much larger clone differs by one base, so this may be a read error. The rearrangement uses TRBV12-3 or TRBV12-4 and TRBJ2-1; D may be TRBD2 (5 bases). CDR3 length equals 14 residues. Trimming took 6 bases from V and 12 from J, leaving 21 bases between them. CDR3 in DNA: TGTGCCAGCAGCTCGCCGACTGGGCGAGGGATGCAGTTCTTC. This translates into CASSSPTGRGMQFF.

Points on this clonotype: The germline gene is not matched at one end of the junction; a read error may be the cause. The chain employs TRBV11-2 and TRBJ1-6, with D possibly TRBD1 on 5 matching bases. The CDR3 spans 15 residues. CDR1 and CDR2 from the germline V gene are SGHAT and FQNNGV. CDR3 protein: CASSLKTGCNSPLHF. The CDR3 DNA reads TGTGCCAGCAGCTTAAAAACAGGATGCAATTCACCCCTCCACTTC. The full variable domain, with the rest looked up from reference TRBV11-2 and TRBJ1-6, is EAGVAQSPRYKIIEKRQSVAFWCNPISGHATLYWYQQILGQGPKLLIQFQNNGVVDDSQLPKDRFSAERLKGVDSTLKIQPAKLEDSAVYLCASSLKTGCNSPLHFGNGTRLTVT.

V gene TRBV5-6 combines with J gene TRBJ2-7; 11 bases are a match to TRBD1. CDR3 length: 13 amino acids. Looked up from germline, CDR1 is SGHDT and CDR2 is YYEEEE. The CDR3 region has the DNA TGTACCTGCAGCAGAGGACAGGGGGCCGAGCAGTACTTC. Translation: CTCSRGQGAEQYF.

The chain combines TRBV4-1 with TRBJ2-7, with D perhaps given as TRBD1 or TRBD2 (6 bases each). V was clipped by 5 bases and J by 8 bases, with 22 bases between them. Germline CDR1 reads MGHRA; CDR2 reads YSYEKL. The CDR3 has 15 residues. The CDR3 is CASSTRLGGGIKQYF. CDR3 sequence (DNA): TGCGCCAGCAGCACACGACTAGGAGGGGGGATCAAGCAGTACTTC.

This sequence joins TRBV12-3 or TRBV12-4 and TRBJ2-1; D is tentatively TRBD1 or TRBD2 (5 bases each). V dropped 6 bases and J dropped 5 bases, with 14 bases sitting between them. The CDR3 spans 14 residues. The CDR3 DNA sequence: TGTGCCAGCAGACTCGACGGGACCGACAATGAGCAGTTCTTC. Amino acids: CASRLDGTDNEQFF.

As to this clonotype: Its ends do not fully match the called genes, so a read error is possible. The chain joins TRBV28 to TRBJ2-2; TRBD1 agrees at 9 bases. The CDR3 length is 15 residues. Germline CDR1 and CDR2: MDHEN and SYDVKM. As DNA, the CDR3 is TGTGCTAGCAGTTACCGGGACAGGGTCTCCGGGGAGCTGCTTTTT. Protein product: CASSYRDRVSGELLF.

In the case of this clonotype: At one end the junction does not follow the germline gene, possibly because of a read error. The chain recombines TRBV28 with TRBJ2-1, with 8 bases matching TRBD1. Germline assignment: CDR1 MDHEN and CDR2 SYDVKM. The CDR3 sequence is 14 residues long. The CDR3 DNA is TGTGCCAGCCGACAGGGGAGATCCTACAATGAGCTGTTCTTC. It specifies CASRQGRSYNELFF.

Of note for this clonotype: The germline gene is not matched at one end of the junction; a read error may be the cause. The gene calls are TRBV30 and TRBJ2-3; D uncertain. Germline assignment: CDR1 GTSNPN and CDR2 SVGIG (reference sequence). This CDR3 is 13 amino acids long. In DNA form, the CDR3 reads TGCGCCTGGAGTGCAGCTACCAGGAATACGCAGTATTTT. This codes for CAWSAATRNTQYF.

This clonotype has a handful of counts. The chain is built from TRBV19 and TRBJ2-7; D is ambiguous. Germline V lookup: CDR1 LNHDA, CDR2 SQIVND (reference sequence). V lost 3 bases and J 5 bases, leaving 8 bases between the germline ends. The CDR3 length is 12 residues. CDR3 amino acids: CASSILGNEQYF. Written as DNA, the CDR3 is TGTGCCAGTAGTATCCTAGGAAACGAGCAGTACTTC.

In its sample, this clonotype was seen many times. This chain links TRBV12-3 or TRBV12-4 with TRBJ2-1; D possibly corresponds to TRBD2 (5 bases). The CDR3 has 16 amino acids. Trimming stripped 2 bases from V and 8 bases from J, with 19 bases between. CDR3 DNA: TGTGCCAGCAGTTTATGGTCACGTAGGTTGAGGGATGAGCAGTTCTTC. Amino acid sequence: CASSLWSRRLRDEQFF.

The V and J genes are TRBV20-1 and TRBJ2-5, with 9 bases lining up with TRBD2. The CDR3 sequence is 15 residues long. Germline V lookup: CDR1 DFQATT, CDR2 SNEGSKA (reference sequence). J lost 1 base, V lost 3 bases, and 6 bases had no gene match. This CDR3 is CSASPLAGRQETQYF. CDR3 bases: TGCAGTGCTAGCCCTCTAGCGGGACGCCAAGAGACCCAGTACTTC.

In the case of this clonotype: One end of the junction is discordant with germline, which a read error may explain. This chain joins TRBV29-1 and TRBJ2-3, with D maybe TRBD1 (6 bases). The length of the CDR3 is 14 residues. The V gene's germline CDR1 is SQVTM and CDR2 ANQGSEA. The CDR3 spells CSTGIGFSTDTHYF. CDR3 sequence (DNA): TGCAGCACAGGGATAGGGTTTAGCACAGATACGCATTATTTT.

The rearrangement joins TRBV12-3 or TRBV12-4 to TRBJ1-1; no clear D. This CDR3 has 15 amino acids. V lost 7 bases to trimming and J lost 2 bases, with 17 bases between them. In nucleotides, the CDR3 is TGTGCCAGCAAGCGAACTAGAGGGTACAACACTGAAGCTTTCTTT. It yields the protein CASKRTRGYNTEAFF.

With regard to this clonotype: This clone may be a read error of a much larger clone one base away. This chain uses TRBV28 with TRBJ2-5, with a tentative D call TRBD1 (5 bases). CDR1 is MDHEN, CDR2 SYDVKM, per germline. V was trimmed by 6 bases and J by 4 bases, leaving 12 bases between them. This CDR3 comprises 13 residues. DNA of the CDR3: TGTGCCAGCAGCCGGACATGGGTAGAGACCCAGTACTTC. Protein: CASSRTWVETQYF. The variable domain in full, with the rest retrieved from reference TRBV28 and TRBJ2-5, is DVKVTQSSRYLVKRTGEKVFLECVQDMDHENMFWYRQDPGLGLRLIYFSYDVKMKEKGDIPEGYSVSREKKERFSLILESASTNQTSMYLCASSRTWVETQYFGPGTRLLVL.